This T cell receptor (beta chain) emerged from a study of T-cell reconstitution after alpha-beta-depleted transplantation in children. Unique molecular identifiers tagged the TCRbeta library. Each CDR3 protein gets one entry after TCRdb re-called the PCR reads with MiXCR. The profile shows about 690,000 distinct CDR3 sequences, approximately 17% of them singletons. CDR1 and CDR2 from the germline V gene are LGHNA and YSLEER. The ends were cut back, 4 bases at V and 4 bases at J, with 19 bases in the middle. CDR3 length: 16 residues. This rearrangement joins TRBV4-3 to TRBJ2-5, with D possibly TRBD2 on 6 matching bases. The sequence derives from a human donor who donated a stem cell graft to a child with acute myeloid leukemia. The sequencing used PBMCs from the stem cell graft donor, collected from the stem cell graft. The CDR3 DNA reads as TGCGCCAGCAGCCGGACCCGGCGCGGGGTTGTAGAGACCCAGTACTTC. Its translation: CASSRTRRGVVETQYF.